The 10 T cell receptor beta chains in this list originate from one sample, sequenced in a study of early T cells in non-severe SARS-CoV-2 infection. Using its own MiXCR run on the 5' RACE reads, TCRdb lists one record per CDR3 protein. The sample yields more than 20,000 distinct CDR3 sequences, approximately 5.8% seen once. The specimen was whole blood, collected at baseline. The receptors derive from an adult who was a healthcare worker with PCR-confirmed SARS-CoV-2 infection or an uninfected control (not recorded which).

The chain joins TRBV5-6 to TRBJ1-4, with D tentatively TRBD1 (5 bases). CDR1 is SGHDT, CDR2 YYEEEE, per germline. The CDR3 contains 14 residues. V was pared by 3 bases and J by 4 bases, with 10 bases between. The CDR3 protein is CASSWRGDNEKLFF. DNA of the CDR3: TGTGCCAGCAGCTGGAGGGGAGATAATGAAAAACTGTTTTTT.

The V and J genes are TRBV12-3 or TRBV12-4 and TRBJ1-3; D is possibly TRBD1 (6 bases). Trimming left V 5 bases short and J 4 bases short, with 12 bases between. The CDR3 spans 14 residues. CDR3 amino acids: CASSRTGTGNTIYF. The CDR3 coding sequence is TGTGCCAGCAGTCGAACAGGGACCGGAAACACCATATATTTT.

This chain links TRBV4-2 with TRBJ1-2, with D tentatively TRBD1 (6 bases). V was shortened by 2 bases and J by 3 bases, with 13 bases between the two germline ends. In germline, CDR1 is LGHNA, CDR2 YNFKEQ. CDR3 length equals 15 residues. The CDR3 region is CASSQFTTGDYGYTF. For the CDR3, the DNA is TGTGCCAGCAGCCAATTCACGACAGGAGACTATGGCTACACCTTC.

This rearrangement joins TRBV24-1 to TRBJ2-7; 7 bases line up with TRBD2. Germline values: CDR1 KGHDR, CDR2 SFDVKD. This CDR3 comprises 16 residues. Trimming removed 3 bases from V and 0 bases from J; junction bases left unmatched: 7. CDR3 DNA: TGTGCCACCAGTGATGGAAGCGGGACGTTCTCCTACGAGCAGTACTTC. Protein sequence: CATSDGSGTFSYEQYF.

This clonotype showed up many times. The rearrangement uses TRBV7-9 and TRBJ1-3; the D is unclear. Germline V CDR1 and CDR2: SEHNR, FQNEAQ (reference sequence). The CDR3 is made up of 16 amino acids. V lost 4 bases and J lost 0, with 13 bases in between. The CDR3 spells CASSSAGTYSGNTIYF. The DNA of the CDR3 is TGTGCCAGCAGCTCGGCGGGCACCTACTCTGGAAACACCATATATTTT.

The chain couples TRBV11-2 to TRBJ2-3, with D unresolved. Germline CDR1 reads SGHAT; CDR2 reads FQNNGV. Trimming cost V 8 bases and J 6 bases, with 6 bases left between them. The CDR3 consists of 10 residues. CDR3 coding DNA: TGTGCCAGCCGGCACGATACGCAGTATTTT. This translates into CASRHDTQYF.

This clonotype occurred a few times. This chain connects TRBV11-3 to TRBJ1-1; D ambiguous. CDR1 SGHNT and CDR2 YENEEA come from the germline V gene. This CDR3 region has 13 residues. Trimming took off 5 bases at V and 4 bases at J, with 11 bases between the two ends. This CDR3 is CASSPSGLTEAFF. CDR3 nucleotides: TGTGCCAGCAGCCCTAGTGGTCTCACTGAAGCTTTCTTT.

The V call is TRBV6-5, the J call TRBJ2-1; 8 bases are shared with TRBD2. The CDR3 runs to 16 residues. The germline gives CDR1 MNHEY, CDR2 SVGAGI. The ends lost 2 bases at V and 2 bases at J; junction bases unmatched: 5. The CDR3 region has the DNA TGTGCCAGCAGTTACCGGGGGGGGGCCCCCTACAATGAGCAGTTCTTC. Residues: CASSYRGGAPYNEQFF.

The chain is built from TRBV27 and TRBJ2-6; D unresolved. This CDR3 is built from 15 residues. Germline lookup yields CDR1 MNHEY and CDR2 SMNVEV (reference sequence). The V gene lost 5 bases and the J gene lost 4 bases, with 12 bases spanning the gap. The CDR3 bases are TGTGCCAGCAGTGAAAGGGTACGAGGGGCCAACGTCCTGACTTTC. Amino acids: CASSERVRGANVLTF.

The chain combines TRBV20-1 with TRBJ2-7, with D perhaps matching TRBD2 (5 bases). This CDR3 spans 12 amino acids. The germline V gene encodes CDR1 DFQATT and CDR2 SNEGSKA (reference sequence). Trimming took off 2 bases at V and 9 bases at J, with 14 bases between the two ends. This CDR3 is CSARPTEGGQYF. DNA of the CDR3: TGCAGTGCTAGACCTACCGAGGGCGGGCAGTACTTC.